The 32 T cell receptor beta chains reported below all come from one sample, sequenced in a study of cytomegalovirus exposure and HLA in healthy donors. It was with 60 Vbeta and 13 Jbeta primers that the PCR ran. The data were produced by immunoSEQ multiplex PCR, yet TCRdb's version contains in-frame clones alone and is incomplete. This sample has tens of thousands of clones; 80% occur once, and the top ten carry 0.9% to 1.2%. Sequencing was carried out using PBMCs. Receptors were obtained from a male donor in good health and CMV-seronegative.

The J gene is TRBJ2-1, the V gene TRBV10-3; TRBD1 aligns across 7 bases. V lost 6 bases and J lost 1; bases outside the gene matches: 18. Per germline, CDR1 ENHRY and CDR2 SYGVKD. This CDR3 comprises 19 residues. The CDR3 region is CAISEGPNRGSRSYNEQFF. The CDR3 DNA reads TGTGCCATCAGCGAGGGACCTAACAGGGGCAGTAGGTCCTACAATGAGCAGTTCTTC.

This clone was recorded only once. The rearrangement links TRBV5-4 to TRBJ1-4, with 7 bases that match TRBD1. The ends lost 4 bases at V and 4 bases at J; junction bases unmatched: 10. Germline-derived CDR1 and CDR2 are SGHNT and YYREEE (reference sequence). The CDR3 spans 16 residues. The chain's CDR3 is CASSLSSGQINEKLFF. The CDR3 bases are TGTGCCAGCAGCCTTTCATCGGGACAGATTAATGAAAAACTGTTTTTT.

This clone was recorded only once. The rearrangement links TRBV6-1 to TRBJ1-1; no clear D gene. The CDR3 length is 12 residues. The germline CDR1 and CDR2 sequences are MNHNS and SASEGT. V dropped 6 bases and J dropped 1 base, with 6 bases sitting between them. Written as DNA, the CDR3 is TGTGCCAGCAGGGGCCCGAACACTGAAGCTTTCTTT. Translating gives CASRGPNTEAFF.

This sequence joins TRBV27 and TRBJ2-5; no firm D call. V shed 1 base and J shed 14 bases, with 11 bases lying between them. The CDR3 is 11 amino acids. CDR1 and CDR2 (germline): MNHEY, SMNVEV (reference sequence). CDR3 DNA: TGTGCCAGCAGTTTATTTGGCTCTCATTACTTC. Translation gives CASSLFGSHYF.

A few counts support this clone. The CDR3 DNA follows: TGTGCCAGCAGCACATACAATGAGCAGTTCTTC. Protein sequence: CASSTYNEQFF. V is TRBV7-9 and J is TRBJ2-1; D unresolved. Looked up from germline, CDR1 is SEHNR and CDR2 is FQNEAQ (reference sequence). The CDR3 extends over 11 amino acids. Trimming stripped 5 bases from V and 4 bases from J, with 3 bases between.

The rearrangement uses TRBV6-1 and TRBJ2-3; weak D call: TRBD2 (5 bases). The V gene lost 7 bases and the J gene lost 4 bases, with 18 bases spanning the gap. Looked up from germline, CDR1 is MNHNS and CDR2 is SASEGT. This CDR3 region has 15 residues. The CDR3 spells CASTGGLVGADTQYF. The CDR3 coding sequence is TGTGCCAGCACCGGAGGTTTGGTTGGAGCAGATACGCAGTATTTT.

The chain uses TRBV5-4 and TRBJ2-3; 12 nucleotides align to TRBD2. Germline assignment: CDR1 SGHNT and CDR2 YYREEE (reference sequence). V dropped 0 bases and J dropped 2; count of bases not matched to a gene: 7. This CDR3 comprises 18 residues. DNA of the CDR3: TGTGCCAGCAGCTTGGGTGGACTAGCGGGATCTATCACAGATACGCAGTATTTT. It specifies CASSLGGLAGSITDTQYF.

For this clone: The junction departs from the called germline gene at one end, perhaps through a read error. V is TRBV7-2 and J is TRBJ2-1; 12 positions agree with TRBD2. Germline lookup yields CDR1 SGHTA and CDR2 FQGNSA. The CDR3 has 16 amino acids. The CDR3: CAGSFQTSGGHNEQFF. The CDR3 nucleotides are TGTGCCGGCAGCTTTCAGACTAGCGGGGGCCACAATGAGCAGTTCTTC.

The chain carries TRBV7-6 and TRBJ2-7, with D possibly TRBD1 on 5 matching bases. The CDR3 totals 18 residues. V lost 0 bases and J 0 bases, leaving 18 bases between the germline ends. Germline loops: CDR1 SGHVS, CDR2 FNYEAQ. This chain's CDR3 is CASSLAGRTSYSSYEQYF. In DNA, the CDR3 is TGTGCCAGCAGCTTAGCGGGCAGGACAAGTTATAGCTCCTACGAGCAGTACTTC.

This sequence joins TRBV6-5 and TRBJ2-1; TRBD1 matches 10 bases. With V trimmed by 6 bases and J by 9 bases, 2 bases remained unmatched. The germline gives CDR1 MNHEY, CDR2 SVGAGI. The CDR3 spans 12 residues. This chain's CDR3 is CASSRTGGEQFF. Written as DNA, the CDR3 is TGTGCCAGCAGCCGGACAGGGGGTGAGCAGTTCTTC.

The genes are TRBV6-5 and TRBJ2-7; TRBD2 agrees at 8 bases. The V gene's germline CDR1 is MNHEY and CDR2 SVGAGI. J gave up 4 bases and V 6 bases, and 8 bases lay outside the gene matches. The CDR3 has 14 residues. The CDR3 coding sequence is TGTGCCAGCAGGAACAGCGGGAGCTCGTACGAGCAGTACTTC. Translation gives CASRNSGSSYEQYF.

The chain has TRBV12-5 and TRBJ2-2; D unclear. Germline V lookup: CDR1 LGHNT, CDR2 FRNRAP. CDR3 length equals 12 residues. The V end lost 6 bases, the J end lost 3 bases, and 5 bases lay between the germline ends. CDR3 sequence (DNA): TGTGCTAGTGGACGAGACACCGGGGAGCTGTTTTTT. Protein: CASGRDTGELFF.

This clone was seen once. The gene calls are TRBV19 and TRBJ2-1; unclear D gene. The CDR3 has 14 amino acids. The germline V and J ends were trimmed by 3 bases and 4 bases, with 10 bases remaining between them. In germline, CDR1 is LNHDA, CDR2 SQIVND (reference sequence). CDR3 sequence reads: CASSMSEIYNEQFF. DNA for the CDR3: TGTGCCAGTAGTATGTCGGAGATTTACAATGAGCAGTTCTTC.

J is TRBJ2-7 and V is TRBV7-2, with D possibly being TRBD1 (6 bases). This CDR3 region has 14 residues. Germline-derived CDR1 and CDR2 are SGHTA and FQGNSA. The V gene lost 5 bases and the J gene lost 0 bases, with 11 bases spanning the gap. The CDR3 DNA follows: TGTGCCAGCAGCCCAGACAGGTTCTCCTACGAGCAGTACTTC. Amino acids: CASSPDRFSYEQYF.

The J gene is TRBJ2-2, the V gene TRBV4-2; 16 positions match TRBD2. V shed 0 bases and J 3 bases; nucleotides not matched to a gene: 7. Germline-derived CDR1 and CDR2 are LGHNA and YNFKEQ. The CDR3 covers 20 residues. CDR3: CASSQDSGTSGRVYTGELFF. CDR3 DNA sequence: TGTGCCAGCAGCCAAGATTCTGGGACTAGCGGGAGGGTGTACACCGGGGAGCTGTTTTTT.

This sequence joins TRBV5-4 and TRBJ2-1; D perhaps matches TRBD1 (6 bases). The CDR3 is 12 amino acids. Trimming pared 0 bases from V and 8 bases from J, leaving 6 bases between. Germline V gene lookup returns CDR1 SGHNT and CDR2 YYREEE (reference sequence). Here the CDR3 reads CASSLGQDEQFF. CDR3 DNA sequence: TGTGCCAGCAGCTTGGGACAGGATGAGCAGTTCTTC.

The gene calls are TRBV5-1 and TRBJ2-5, with 10 bases aligning to TRBD2. Looked up from germline, CDR1 is SGHRS and CDR2 is YFSETQ. J was trimmed by 1 base and V by 1 base; bases with no gene match: 4. This CDR3 has 16 amino acids. CDR3 in amino acids: CASSLSVAGGQETQYF. The CDR3 DNA follows: TGCGCCAGCAGCTTGTCGGTAGCGGGAGGCCAAGAGACCCAGTACTTC.

The rearrangement joins TRBV15 to TRBJ2-3, with 11 bases fitting TRBD2. V gave up 5 bases and J gave up 0 bases; unmatched junction bases: 4. CDR3 length: 16 amino acids. Germline V gene lookup returns CDR1 LNHNV and CDR2 YYDKDF (reference sequence). CDR3 in DNA: TGTGCCACCAGCCGAAGACTAGCGGGGAGCACAGATACGCAGTATTTT. Translated: CATSRRLAGSTDTQYF.

In its sample, this clone was seen once. The chain carries TRBV6-6 and TRBJ2-2; D may be TRBD1 (5 bases). The CDR3 loop spans 12 amino acids. CDR1 is MNHNY and CDR2 is SVGAGI in the germline V gene (reference sequence). V shed 5 bases and J shed 7 bases, with 8 bases lying between them. The CDR3 loop reads CASSHQGGELFF. In DNA form, the CDR3 reads TGTGCCAGCAGTCACCAGGGCGGGGAGCTGTTTTTT.

A remark on this clone: One end of the junction fails to match germline, which may point to a read error. The chain carries TRBV28 and TRBJ1-2; 9 bases are a match to TRBD1. The germline V gene has CDR1 MDHEN and CDR2 SYDVKM. The CDR3 sequence is 14 residues long. The CDR3 DNA sequence: TGTGCCAGCAGGGGACAGGGTGAATACTATGGCTACCCCTTC. The encoded protein is CASRGQGEYYGYPF.

The chain joins TRBV19 to TRBJ2-3; 9 nucleotides match TRBD1. V trimming: 7 bases; J trimming: 6 bases; junction bases outside the gene matches: 14. There are 16 residues in the CDR3. CDR1 is LNHDA and CDR2 is SQIVND in the germline V gene (reference sequence). CDR3 loop: CASTEGSGQGADTQYF. The CDR3 coding sequence is TGTGCCAGTACCGAAGGTTCGGGACAGGGTGCGGATACGCAGTATTTT.

V is TRBV4-1 and J is TRBJ2-7; D unclear. Trimming removed 0 bases at V and 7 bases at J, with 7 bases between. CDR1 is MGHRA, CDR2 YSYEKL, per germline. CDR3 length: 12 amino acids. CDR3 region: CASSQDNWEQYF. In nucleotides, the CDR3 is TGCGCCAGCAGCCAAGATAACTGGGAGCAGTACTTC.

The chain employs TRBV23-1 and TRBJ1-2, with D hard to call. TRBV23-1 is classed as an ORF, of uncertain function. This CDR3 has 15 residues. The V gene lost 4 bases and the J gene lost 4 bases, with 16 bases spanning the gap. The CDR3 is CASSPHQEKFYGYTF. The CDR3 DNA is TGCGCCAGCAGTCCACATCAGGAAAAATTCTATGGCTACACCTTC.

The V call is TRBV13, the J call TRBJ1-1, with a tentative D call TRBD1 (5 bases). The CDR3 runs 14 residues. In germline, CDR1 is PRHDT, CDR2 FYEKMQ (reference sequence). With 1 base removed from V and 4 bases from J, the gap between germline ends came to 10 bases. The CDR3 DNA follows: TGTGCCAGCAGCTTAGTTCCGGGGGGCACTGAAGCTTTCTTT. Translated, it gives CASSLVPGGTEAFF. Drawing the rest from reference TRBV13 and TRBJ1-1, the complete variable domain is AAGVIQSPRHLIKEKRETATLKCYPIPRHDTVYWYQQGPGQDPQFLISFYEKMQSDKGSIPDRFSAQQFSDYHSELNMSSLELGDSALYFCASSLVPGGTEAFFGQGTRLTVV.

This chain links TRBV5-4 with TRBJ2-3; tentatively, D is TRBD2 (5 bases). Germline V CDR1 and CDR2: SGHNT, YYREEE (reference sequence). V was trimmed by 0 bases and J by 2 bases, leaving 7 bases between them. This CDR3 region has 14 residues. CDR3 sequence (DNA): TGTGCCAGCAGCTTGGCGGACTCCACAGATACGCAGTATTTT. This encodes CASSLADSTDTQYF.

Concerning this clone itself: One junction end disagrees with the germline gene, perhaps due to a read error. The genes are TRBV12-5 and TRBJ1-5; possible D gene TRBD1, 5 bases. Looked up from germline, CDR1 is LGHNT and CDR2 is FRNRAP. CDR3 length equals 15 residues. The CDR3 nucleotides are TGTGCTAGTGGTCTCGACTCTAGGGGTAATCAGCCCCAGAATTTT. Its protein is CASGLDSRGNQPQNF. Combining the CDR3 with reference TRBV12-5 and TRBJ1-5 gives the whole variable domain DARVTQTPRHKVTEMGQEVTMRCQPILGHNTVFWYRQTMMQGLELLAYFRNRAPLDDSGMPKDRFSAEMPDATLATLKIQPSEPRDSAVYFCASGLDSRGNQPQNFGDGTRLSIL.

CDR3: CASSLWGDQPQHF. The DNA for the CDR3 is TGTGCCAGTAGTCTCTGGGGAGATCAGCCCCAGCATTTT. V usage is TRBV19 and J usage is TRBJ1-5; D is unclear. CDR3 length: 13 amino acids. V lost 5 bases and J 5 bases, leaving 10 bases between the germline ends. Per the germline V gene, CDR1 is LNHDA and CDR2 is SQIVND (reference sequence).

About this clone itself: Other DNA sequences of this sample code for an identical CDR3. The chain has TRBV9 and TRBJ2-3, with D perhaps TRBD2 (5 bases). This CDR3 region has 14 residues. The V end lost 0 bases, the J end lost 0 bases, and 5 bases lay between the germline ends. From germline, CDR1 is SGDLS and CDR2 YYNGEE. The CDR3 region is CASSVGGSTDTQYF. CDR3 DNA sequence: TGTGCCAGCAGCGTAGGAGGGAGCACAGATACGCAGTATTTT.

The J gene is TRBJ1-6, the V gene TRBV6-5; 7 bases line up with TRBD1. Looked up from germline, CDR1 is MNHEY and CDR2 is SVGAGI. V dropped 4 bases and J dropped 8; count of bases not matched to a gene: 5. This CDR3 contains 14 residues. This CDR3 reads CASSLDRVDSPLHF. In DNA form, the CDR3 reads TGTGCCAGCAGTTTAGACAGGGTAGATTCACCCCTCCACTTT.

The chain has TRBV6-6 and TRBJ2-2; no firm D call. Trimming stripped 8 bases from V and 6 bases from J, with 7 bases between. This CDR3 has 11 amino acids. Germline CDR1 and CDR2: MNHNY and SVGAGI (reference sequence). CDR3 region: CASDRAGELFF. The CDR3, as DNA: TGTGCCAGCGATCGGGCCGGGGAGCTGTTTTTT.

The V gene is TRBV25-1, the J gene TRBJ2-5; weak D call: TRBD1 (5 bases). The CDR3 is 17 residues long. Germline V gives CDR1 MGHDK, CDR2 SYGVNS. V was shortened by 3 bases and J by 2 bases, with 19 bases between the two germline ends. CDR3 DNA: TGTGCCAGCAGTGATTATCTCAGGGTCGGCGCACAAGAGACCCAGTACTTC. Translated: CASSDYLRVGAQETQYF.

This clone was found a few times. This chain links TRBV7-6 with TRBJ1-1; unclear D gene. The V gene's germline CDR1 is SGHVS and CDR2 FNYEAQ. V was pared by 1 base and J by 4 bases, with 10 bases between. The CDR3 length is 14 residues. The CDR3: CASSLVLSPTEAFF. The CDR3 DNA reads as TGTGCCAGCAGCTTAGTCCTGAGTCCCACTGAAGCTTTCTTT.